This T cell receptor (beta chain) was sequenced for a study of CD8+CD57+ T cells in acquired aplastic anemia. Study as a whole: Sorted CD4+ and CD8+ cell DNA averaged about 3.5 ug.

This CDR3 comprises 13 residues. In germline, CDR1 is ENHRY, CDR2 SYGVKD. V was trimmed by 8 bases and J by 6 bases, leaving 14 bases between them. By flow cytometry, patients selected for sequencing had shown an expansion of CD8+CD57+ cells. Severe acquired aplastic anemia was present in all patients. Genomic DNA constituted the template upon which TCR beta VDJ and CDR3 profiling was performed. TCRdb analysed the reads with MiXCR anew, one entry per CDR3 protein. In the table there are approximately 130,000 distinct CDR3 sequences, roughly 40% of which are singletons. By share, this clonotype counts as medium-sized.

The specimen was sorted CD4+, CD8+, or CD8+CD57+ T cells (not recorded which) from PBMCs. This rearrangement joins TRBV10-3 to TRBJ1-5; D gene ambiguous. The origin of this receptor is a human donor with aplastic anemia. CDR3 sequence reads: CAIVAELSQPQHF. DNA of the CDR3: TGTGCCATCGTGGCGGAGCTAAGTCAGCCCCAGCATTTT.